This is a list of T cell receptor beta chains from one sample in a study of blood T cell repertoires in COVID-19. Profiled with immunoSEQ multiplex PCR; TCRdb holds only in-frame clones, not every one. Here the sample spans under 300,000 clones, approximately 80% being singletons. Sequencing was carried out using peripheral blood. These receptors originate from a woman aged 60 to 75 with active or convalescent COVID-19. The CDR3 runs from the conserved cysteine through the conserved F or W. D genes are given only for firm matches. For some rows the clone size is stated as once, few or many, or as a class when expanded; others skip it.

d_call clone_size j_call v_call cdr3_aa cdr3_nt
. . TRBJ1-4 TRBV6-2/TRBV6-3 CASSYRRQSTNEKLFF TGTGCCAGCAGTTACCGACGACAGTCTACTAATGAAAAACTGTTTTTT
TRBD2 few TRBJ2-2 TRBV15 CATSRVYGGGGTGELFF TGTGCCACCAGCAGAGTGTACGGCGGGGGGGGCACCGGGGAGCTGTTTTTT
. . TRBJ2-7 TRBV12-3/TRBV12-4 CASSSTIYEQYF TGTGCCAGCAGTTCGACTATCTACGAGCAGTACTTC
. once TRBJ1-2 TRBV12-3/TRBV12-4 CASSQGLYGYTF TGTGCCAGCAGTCAGGGCCTCTATGGCTACACCTTC
. . TRBJ2-1 TRBV7-9 CASSPRGTSIGDEQFF TGTGCCAGCAGCCCACGCGGGACTTCAATCGGCGATGAGCAGTTCTTC
. . TRBJ2-1 TRBV3-1/TRBV3-2 CASSQGSTGTEFF TGTGCCAGCAGCCAAGGCTCCACAGGGACGGAGTTCTTC
. few TRBJ2-7 TRBV7-3 CASSLSPGEYEEQYF TGTGCCAGCAGCTTAAGTCCAGGGGAATACGAGGAGCAGTACTTC
. few TRBJ2-2 TRBV7-7 CASSLNREAGELFF TGTGCTAGCAGCTTAAACAGGGAAGCCGGGGAGCTGTTTTTT
. . TRBJ1-2 TRBV6-2/TRBV6-3 CASSYTDYGYTF TGTGCCAGCAGTTACACAGACTATGGCTACACCTTC
TRBD1 few TRBJ2-1 TRBV5-4 CASSFAGGNEQFF TGTGCCAGCAGCTTCGCAGGGGGCAATGAGCAGTTCTTC
. . TRBJ1-1 TRBV29-1 CSGERGGGGTEAFF TGCAGCGGTGAACGGGGGGGAGGCGGCACTGAAGCTTTCTTT
. . TRBJ1-2 TRBV29-1 CSVDPVPSGYTF TGCAGCGTCGATCCGGTCCCCTCGGGCTACACCTTC
. . TRBJ1-6 TRBV28 CASSPTRGNSPLHF TGTGCCAGCAGTCCGACTCGCGGGAATTCACCCCTCCACTTT
. . TRBJ1-1 TRBV5-1 CASSSGQINTEAFF TGCGCCAGCAGCTCCGGACAGATCAACACTGAAGCTTTCTTT
. . TRBJ1-1 TRBV7-9 CASSALGGATEAFF TGTGCCAGCAGCGCCCTAGGGGGGGCCACTGAAGCTTTCTTT
TRBD1 . TRBJ2-7 TRBV5-5 CASSQPGQGAGEQYF TGTGCCAGCAGTCAACCGGGACAGGGGGCGGGGGAGCAGTACTTC